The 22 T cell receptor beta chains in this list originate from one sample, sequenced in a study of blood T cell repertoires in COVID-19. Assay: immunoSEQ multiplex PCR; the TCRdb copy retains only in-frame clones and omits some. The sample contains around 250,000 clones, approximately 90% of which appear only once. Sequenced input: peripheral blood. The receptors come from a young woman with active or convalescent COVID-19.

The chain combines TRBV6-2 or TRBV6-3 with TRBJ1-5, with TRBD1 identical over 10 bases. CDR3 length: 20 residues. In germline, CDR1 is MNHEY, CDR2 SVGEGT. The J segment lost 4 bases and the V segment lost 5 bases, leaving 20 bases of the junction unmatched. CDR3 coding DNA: TGTGCCAGCAGTCACCAACCGGGACAGGGGTTTTACCGCCAAAATCAGCCCCAGCATTTT. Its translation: CASSHQPGQGFYRQNQPQHF.

CDR3 sequence: CASNQRGAQETQYF. The CDR3 DNA sequence: TGCGCCAGCAATCAGCGGGGGGCACAAGAGACCCAGTACTTC. V and J are TRBV10-2 and TRBJ2-5; 9 positions agree with TRBD2. This CDR3 comprises 14 residues. Germline V lookup: CDR1 WSHSY, CDR2 SAAADI. Losses at the gene ends were 7 bases for V and 2 bases for J; bases not matched to a gene: 5.

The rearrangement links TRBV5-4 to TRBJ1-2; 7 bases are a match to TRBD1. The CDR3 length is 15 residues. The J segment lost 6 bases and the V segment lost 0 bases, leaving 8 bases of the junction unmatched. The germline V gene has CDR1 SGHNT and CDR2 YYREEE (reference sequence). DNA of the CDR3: TGTGCCAGCAGCTTGGCGGCAGGGGGATTAAATGGCTACACCTTC. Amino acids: CASSLAAGGLNGYTF.

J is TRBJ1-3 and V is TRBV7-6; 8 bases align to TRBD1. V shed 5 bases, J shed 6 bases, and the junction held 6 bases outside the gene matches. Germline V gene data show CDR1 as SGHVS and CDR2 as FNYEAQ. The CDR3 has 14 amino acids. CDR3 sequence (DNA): TGTGCCAGCAGCGCGGACAGGGAAGTAAACACCATATATTTT. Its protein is CASSADREVNTIYF.

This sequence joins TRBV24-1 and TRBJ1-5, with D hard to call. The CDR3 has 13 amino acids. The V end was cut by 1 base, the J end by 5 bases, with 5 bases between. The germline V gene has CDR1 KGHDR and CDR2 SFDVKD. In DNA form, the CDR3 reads TGTGCCACCAGTGATTTTGAGGATCAGCCCCAGCATTTT. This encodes CATSDFEDQPQHF.

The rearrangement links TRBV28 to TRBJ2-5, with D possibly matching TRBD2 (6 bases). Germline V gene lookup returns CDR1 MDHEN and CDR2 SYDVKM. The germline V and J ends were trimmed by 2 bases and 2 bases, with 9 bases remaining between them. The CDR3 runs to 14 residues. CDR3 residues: CASSLTGVQETQYF. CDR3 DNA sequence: TGTGCCAGCAGTTTAACGGGGGTACAAGAGACCCAGTACTTC.

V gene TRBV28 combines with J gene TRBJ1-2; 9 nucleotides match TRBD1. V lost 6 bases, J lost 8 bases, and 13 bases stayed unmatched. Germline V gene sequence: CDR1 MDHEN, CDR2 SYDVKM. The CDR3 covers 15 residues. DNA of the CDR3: TGTGCCAGCAGCGACTGGACAGGGGAAATCTACGGCTACACCTTC. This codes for CASSDWTGEIYGYTF.

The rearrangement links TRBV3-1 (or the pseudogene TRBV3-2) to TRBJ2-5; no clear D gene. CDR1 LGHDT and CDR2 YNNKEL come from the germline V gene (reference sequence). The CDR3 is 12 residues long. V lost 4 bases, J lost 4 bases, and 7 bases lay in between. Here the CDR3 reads CASSPGSETQYF. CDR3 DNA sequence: TGTGCCAGCAGCCCGGGTTCAGAGACCCAGTACTTC.

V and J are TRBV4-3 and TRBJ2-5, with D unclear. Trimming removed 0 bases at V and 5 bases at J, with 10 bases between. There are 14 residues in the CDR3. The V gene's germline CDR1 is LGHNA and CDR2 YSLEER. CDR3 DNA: TGCGCCAGCAGCCAAGATTTGCGACTCGAGACCCAGTACTTC. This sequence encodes CASSQDLRLETQYF.

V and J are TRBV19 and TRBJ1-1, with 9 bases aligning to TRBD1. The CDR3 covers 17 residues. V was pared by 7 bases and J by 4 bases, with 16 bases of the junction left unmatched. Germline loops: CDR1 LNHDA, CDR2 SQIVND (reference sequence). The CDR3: CASNSSPGQGSGTEAFF. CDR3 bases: TGTGCCAGTAATTCCTCCCCGGGACAGGGTAGCGGCACTGAAGCTTTCTTT.

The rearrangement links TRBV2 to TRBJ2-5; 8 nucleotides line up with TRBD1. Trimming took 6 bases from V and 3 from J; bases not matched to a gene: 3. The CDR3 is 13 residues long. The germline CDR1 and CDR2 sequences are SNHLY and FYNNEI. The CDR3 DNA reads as TGTGCCAGCAGCCAGGACAGGGAAGAGACCCAGTACTTC. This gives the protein CASSQDREETQYF.

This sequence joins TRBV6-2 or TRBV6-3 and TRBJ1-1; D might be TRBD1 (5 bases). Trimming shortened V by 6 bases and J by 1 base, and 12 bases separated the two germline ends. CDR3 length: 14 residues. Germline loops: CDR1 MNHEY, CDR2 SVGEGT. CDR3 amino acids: CASSLGGGNTEAFF. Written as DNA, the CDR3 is TGTGCCAGCAGCCTGGGGGGTGGGAACACTGAAGCTTTCTTT.

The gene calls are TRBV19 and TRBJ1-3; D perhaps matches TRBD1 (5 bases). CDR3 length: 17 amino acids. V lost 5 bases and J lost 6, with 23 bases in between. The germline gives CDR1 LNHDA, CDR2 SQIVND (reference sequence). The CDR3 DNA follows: TGTGCCAGTAGTCTCACGACGCAGGGTATCTACGTAAACACCATATATTTT. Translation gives CASSLTTQGIYVNTIYF.

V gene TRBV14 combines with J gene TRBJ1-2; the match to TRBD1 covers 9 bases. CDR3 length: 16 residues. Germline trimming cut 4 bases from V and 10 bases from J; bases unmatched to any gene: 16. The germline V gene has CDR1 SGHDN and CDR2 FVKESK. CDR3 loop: CASSLSPGQGRQDYTF. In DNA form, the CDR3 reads TGTGCCAGCAGCCTATCTCCGGGACAGGGTCGCCAAGACTACACCTTC.

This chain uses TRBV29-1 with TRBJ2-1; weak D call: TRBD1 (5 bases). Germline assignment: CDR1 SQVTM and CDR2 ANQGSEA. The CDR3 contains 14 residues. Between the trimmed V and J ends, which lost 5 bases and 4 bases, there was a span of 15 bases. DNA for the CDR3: TGCAGCGTTCGTAAGGGGATGGGTTACAATGAGCAGTTCTTC. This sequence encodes CSVRKGMGYNEQFF.

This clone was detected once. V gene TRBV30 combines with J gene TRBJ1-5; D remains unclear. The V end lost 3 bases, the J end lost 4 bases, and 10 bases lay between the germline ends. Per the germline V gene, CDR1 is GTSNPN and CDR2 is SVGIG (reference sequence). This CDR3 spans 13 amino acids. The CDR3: CAWRLSSNQPQHF. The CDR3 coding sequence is TGTGCCTGGAGGTTGAGCTCGAATCAGCCCCAGCATTTT.

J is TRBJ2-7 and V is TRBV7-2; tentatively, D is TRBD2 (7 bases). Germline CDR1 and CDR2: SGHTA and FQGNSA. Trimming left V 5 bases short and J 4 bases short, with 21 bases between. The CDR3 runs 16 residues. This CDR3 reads CASSPWGGRFGYEQYF. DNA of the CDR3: TGTGCCAGCAGCCCATGGGGGGGGCGCTTTGGGTACGAGCAGTACTTC.

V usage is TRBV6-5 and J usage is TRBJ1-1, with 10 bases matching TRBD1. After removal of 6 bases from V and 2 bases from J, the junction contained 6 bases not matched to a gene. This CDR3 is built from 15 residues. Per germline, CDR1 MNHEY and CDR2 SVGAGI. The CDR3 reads CASRTRDRGNTEAFF. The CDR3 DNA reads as TGTGCCAGCAGGACCCGGGACAGGGGAAACACTGAAGCTTTCTTT.

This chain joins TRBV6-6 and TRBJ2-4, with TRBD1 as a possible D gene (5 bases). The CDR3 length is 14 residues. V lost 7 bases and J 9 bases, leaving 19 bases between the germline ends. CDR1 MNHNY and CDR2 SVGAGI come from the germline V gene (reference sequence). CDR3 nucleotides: TGTGCCAGCAAGGAGTACAGGACCATGGTCATTCAGTACTTC. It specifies CASKEYRTMVIQYF.

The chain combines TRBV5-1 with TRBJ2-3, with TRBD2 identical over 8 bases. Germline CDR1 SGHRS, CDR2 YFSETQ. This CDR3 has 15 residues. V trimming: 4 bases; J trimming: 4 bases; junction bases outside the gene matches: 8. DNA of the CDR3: TGCGCCAGCAGCCACCGAAACGGGGGGGCAGATACGCAGTATTTT. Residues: CASSHRNGGADTQYF.

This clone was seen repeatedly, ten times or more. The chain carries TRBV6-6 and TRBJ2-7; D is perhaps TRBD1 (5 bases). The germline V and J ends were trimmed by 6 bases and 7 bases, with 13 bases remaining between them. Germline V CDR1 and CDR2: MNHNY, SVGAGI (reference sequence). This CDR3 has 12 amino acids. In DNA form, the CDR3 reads TGTGCCAGCAGACACGACAGAGTGGAGCAGTACTTC. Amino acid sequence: CASRHDRVEQYF.

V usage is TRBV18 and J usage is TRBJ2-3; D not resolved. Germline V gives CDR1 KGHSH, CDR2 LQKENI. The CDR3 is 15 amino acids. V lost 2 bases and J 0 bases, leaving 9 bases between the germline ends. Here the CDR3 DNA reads TGTGCCAGCTCACCAGTGGCCGTTAGCACAGATACGCAGTATTTT. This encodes CASSPVAVSTDTQYF.